Following are 12 T cell receptor beta chains from one sample sequenced in a study of blood T cell repertoires in COVID-19. Only in-frame clones appear in the TCRdb table, and some are missing; sequencing was by immunoSEQ multiplex PCR. In the table there are around 130,000 clones, approximately 90% of which are singletons. Sequencing was performed on peripheral blood. The receptor source for this set is a human donor with COVID-19, enrolled during active disease. The donor label of this sample is uncertain.

Only a few counts were recorded for this clone. V is TRBV5-8 and J is TRBJ2-7; a possible D gene is TRBD2 (6 bases). The CDR3 runs to 15 residues. Trimming stripped 0 bases from V and 0 bases from J, with 10 bases between. Germline V gene lookup returns CDR1 SGHTS and CDR2 YDEGEE. CDR3 residues: CASSLGSGVSYEQYF. In DNA form, the CDR3 reads TGTGCCAGCAGCTTGGGTAGCGGAGTCTCCTACGAGCAGTACTTC.

This clone was seen once. The chain uses TRBV2 and TRBJ1-5; 7 bases map to TRBD1. The CDR3 length is 14 residues. J gave up 5 bases and V 5 bases, and 6 bases lay outside the gene matches. CDR1 SNHLY and CDR2 FYNNEI come from the germline V gene. CDR3 sequence (DNA): TGTGCCAGCAGTCAGACAGGGCGAGATCAGCCCCAGCATTTT. This codes for CASSQTGRDQPQHF.

The chain combines TRBV19 with TRBJ2-1, with D maybe TRBD2 (6 bases). CDR3 length: 16 residues. Germline CDR1 reads LNHDA; CDR2 reads SQIVND (reference sequence). Trimming removed 10 bases at V and 0 bases at J, with 19 bases between. CDR3 protein: CATTRGRPSSYNEQFF. The CDR3 DNA reads TGTGCCACCACGCGGGGACGGCCAAGCTCCTACAATGAGCAGTTCTTC.

In this sample, this clone turned up once. The chain uses TRBV6-8 and TRBJ2-7; TRBD1 aligns across 7 bases. CDR3 length equals 14 residues. Trimming at V came to 5 bases and at J to 6 bases, leaving 10 bases not matched to a gene. The V gene's germline CDR1 is MNHGY and CDR2 SAAAGT. CDR3 in amino acids: CASSIQGLRGEQYF. DNA of the CDR3: TGTGCCAGCAGTATACAGGGGTTGAGGGGCGAGCAGTACTTC.

The V gene is TRBV6-5, the J gene TRBJ2-5, with D perhaps TRBD2 (5 bases). Germline V lookup: CDR1 MNHEY, CDR2 SVGAGI. The CDR3 is 15 amino acids. V gave up 2 bases and J gave up 3 bases, with 13 bases separating them. Written as DNA, the CDR3 is TGTGCCAGCAGTTACCGCGCTGGAGGCAAAGAGACCCAGTACTTC. Translating gives CASSYRAGGKETQYF.

This clone has just one count. The chain recombines TRBV13 with TRBJ2-7, with D unresolved. CDR3 length equals 16 residues. V was cut by 5 bases and J by 0 bases, with 17 bases left in between. Germline loops: CDR1 PRHDT, CDR2 FYEKMQ (reference sequence). The CDR3 DNA follows: TGTGCCAGCAGCCCAGATACACTAACCGGCTCCTACGAGCAGTACTTC. Its protein product is CASSPDTLTGSYEQYF. Looking up the rest from reference TRBV13 and TRBJ2-7 gives the full variable domain: AAGVIQSPRHLIKEKRETATLKCYPIPRHDTVYWYQQGPGQDPQFLISFYEKMQSDKGSIPDRFSAQQFSDYHSELNMSSLELGDSALYFCASSPDTLTGSYEQYFGPGTRLTVT.

The genes are TRBV5-6 and TRBJ1-1; D is possibly TRBD1 (5 bases). The CDR3 runs to 14 residues. The germline V gene encodes CDR1 SGHDT and CDR2 YYEEEE. Trimming shortened V by 4 bases and J by 11 bases, and 21 bases separated the two germline ends. The DNA for the CDR3 is TGTGCCAGCAGCCGGGCCAGGGCTACCCGCGAGGCTTTCTTT. Encoded protein: CASSRARATREAFF.

This clone was seen a few times. This rearrangement joins TRBV19 to TRBJ1-1; 8 nucleotides match TRBD1. The ends lost 2 bases at V and 6 bases at J; junction bases unmatched: 2. The CDR3 sequence is 13 residues long. Germline CDR1 LNHDA, CDR2 SQIVND (reference sequence). This CDR3 is CASSIPGGPEAFF. In DNA, the CDR3 is TGTGCCAGTAGTATACCAGGGGGCCCTGAAGCTTTCTTT.

V usage is TRBV14 and J usage is TRBJ2-5; 10 positions match TRBD1. CDR3 length: 16 residues. V was clipped by 3 bases and J by 5 bases; unmatched bases: 9. CDR1 and CDR2 (germline): SGHDN, FVKESK. The CDR3 bases are TGTGCCAGCAGCCACGCCGGGACAGGGGCTTTGGAGACCCAGTACTTC. As protein: CASSHAGTGALETQYF.

The chain is built from TRBV19 and TRBJ1-1; 8 nucleotides agree with TRBD1. The CDR3 has 14 residues. V lost 6 bases, J lost 1 base, and 4 bases stayed unmatched. CDR1 and CDR2 from the germline V gene are LNHDA and SQIVND (reference sequence). CDR3 protein: CASSEGQENTEAFF. The DNA for the CDR3 is TGTGCCAGTAGCGAGGGACAGGAGAACACTGAAGCTTTCTTT.

The chain uses TRBV7-9 and TRBJ2-5, with D uncertain. V lost 2 bases to trimming and J lost 1 base, with 11 bases between them. The CDR3 runs to 15 residues. The germline gives CDR1 SEHNR, CDR2 FQNEAQ (reference sequence). This CDR3 reads CASSLRQVVQETQYF. The CDR3 DNA reads TGTGCCAGCAGCTTAAGGCAGGTAGTCCAAGAGACCCAGTACTTC.

The CDR3 loop is CACSPGTDTQYF. The CDR3 bases are TGTGCCTGTTCCCCGGGGACAGATACGCAGTATTTT. The V call is TRBV30, the J call TRBJ2-3, with D possibly TRBD2 on 5 matching bases. From germline, CDR1 is GTSNPN and CDR2 SVGIG (reference sequence). The CDR3 sequence is 12 residues long. V was clipped by 6 bases and J by 3 bases, with 10 bases between them.